The 11 T cell receptor beta chains listed next were all sequenced from one sample in a study of blood T cell repertoires in COVID-19. Using immunoSEQ multiplex PCR, the repertoire was profiled, and TCRdb retains in-frame clones only, with some absent. The table shows more than 70,000 clones, with less than 85% occurring only once. The material sequenced was peripheral blood. The receptors here all came from a woman in her seventies with acute or convalescent COVID-19.

V and J are TRBV2 and TRBJ2-2; D perhaps matches TRBD2 (6 bases). Per the germline V gene, CDR1 is SNHLY and CDR2 is FYNNEI. Trimming took 6 bases from V and 0 from J, leaving 11 bases between them. This CDR3 is built from 15 residues. The CDR3 loop is CASRAGTSNTGELFF. The DNA of the CDR3 is TGTGCCAGCAGGGCCGGGACTTCGAACACCGGGGAGCTGTTTTTT.

The chain uses TRBV7-9 and TRBJ1-1; D gene unclear. This CDR3 has 12 residues. The V gene's germline CDR1 is SEHNR and CDR2 FQNEAQ (reference sequence). V lost 2 bases and J lost 3, with 4 bases in between. The CDR3 loop is CASSLIDTEAFF. In DNA, the CDR3 is TGTGCCAGCAGCTTAATAGACACTGAAGCTTTCTTT.

The V gene is TRBV9, the J gene TRBJ2-2; D is unclear. Looked up from germline, CDR1 is SGDLS and CDR2 is YYNGEE. The V end lost 0 bases, the J end lost 0 bases, and 6 bases lay between the germline ends. The CDR3 is 15 residues long. The CDR3 loop reads CASSVGTSNTGELFF. For the CDR3, the DNA is TGTGCCAGCAGCGTAGGCACTTCGAACACCGGGGAGCTGTTTTTT.

The chain couples TRBV11-2 to TRBJ1-2; perhaps TRBD1 as D (6 bases). Germline lookup yields CDR1 SGHAT and CDR2 FQNNGV. The CDR3 consists of 16 residues. Trimming cost V 5 bases and J 8 bases, with 24 bases left between them. The CDR3 is CASSTGRQGLSMGYTF. Here the CDR3 DNA reads TGTGCCAGCAGCACAGGGCGGCAGGGGCTGTCTATGGGCTACACCTTC.

This clone showed up just once. V and J are TRBV5-1 and TRBJ1-5, with D perhaps TRBD1 (6 bases). The germline V gene has CDR1 SGHRS and CDR2 YFSETQ. V lost 0 bases, J lost 6 bases, and 10 bases lay in between. This CDR3 is built from 14 residues. The DNA for the CDR3 is TGCGCCAGCAGCTTGGGGGGGCAGGGTCAGCCCCAGCATTTT. Its protein is CASSLGGQGQPQHF.

The V call is TRBV7-9, the J call TRBJ2-3; 9 bases agree with TRBD2. CDR1 is SEHNR, CDR2 FQNEAQ, per germline (reference sequence). V trimming: 1 base; J trimming: 8 bases; junction bases outside the gene matches: 7. CDR3 size: 15 residues. CDR3 sequence: CASSLDASGALTQYF. The CDR3 region has the DNA TGTGCCAGCAGCTTAGATGCTAGCGGGGCACTTACGCAGTATTTT.

This clone occurred once. In the same sample, other DNA sequences code for this CDR3. The chain has TRBV3-1 (or the pseudogene TRBV3-2) and TRBJ2-2, with D tentatively TRBD2 (6 bases). The germline gives CDR1 LGHDT, CDR2 YNNKEL (reference sequence). The V and J ends lost 1 base and 2 bases respectively, with 11 bases between them. This CDR3 has 16 amino acids. CDR3 residues: CASSQGVAANTGELFF. The CDR3 DNA reads as TGTGCCAGCAGCCAAGGGGTAGCGGCAAACACCGGGGAGCTGTTTTTT.

This clone occurred a few times. This chain connects TRBV14 to TRBJ2-7, with 8 bases lining up with TRBD1. The CDR3 contains 16 residues. Trimming took 4 bases from V and 6 from J; bases not matched to a gene: 14. Looked up from germline, CDR1 is SGHDN and CDR2 is FVKESK. In DNA form, the CDR3 reads TGTGCCAGCAGCCGGGATTGGACAGGGAGGAGGGTCGAGCAGTACTTC. It yields the protein CASSRDWTGRRVEQYF. The full variable domain, its missing parts supplied by reference TRBV14 and TRBJ2-7, is EAGVTQFPSHSVIEKGQTVTLRCDPISGHDNLYWYRRVMGKEIKFLLHFVKESKQDESGMPNNRFLAERTGGTYSTLKVQPAELEDSGVYFCASSRDWTGRRVEQYFGPGTRLTVT.

The rearrangement uses TRBV5-4 and TRBJ2-7; 8 nucleotides align to TRBD1. V lost 3 bases to trimming and J lost 2 bases; unmatched junction nucleotides: 4. Germline V gene lookup returns CDR1 SGHNT and CDR2 YYREEE (reference sequence). The CDR3 is made up of 14 amino acids. In nucleotides, the CDR3 is TGTGCCAGCAGCTCGGGGACAGGCGCCTACGAGCAGTACTTC. The encoded protein is CASSSGTGAYEQYF.

V is TRBV5-1 and J is TRBJ1-6; 7 nucleotides agree with TRBD1. Germline V gene sequence: CDR1 SGHRS, CDR2 YFSETQ. V gave up 0 bases and J gave up 5 bases; unmatched junction bases: 14. The CDR3 length is 19 residues. CDR3 DNA sequence: TGCGCCAGCAGCTTGGGCAACAGGGGAATCGCCGACAATAATTCACCCCTCCACTTT. It translates to CASSLGNRGIADNNSPLHF.

The V and J genes are TRBV5-1 and TRBJ2-1; 7 bases are a match to TRBD2. Germline assignment: CDR1 SGHRS and CDR2 YFSETQ. Losses at the gene ends were 6 bases for V and 5 bases for J; bases not matched to a gene: 11. The CDR3 sequence is 15 residues long. DNA of the CDR3: TGCGCCAGCACCTTAGATCGCGGGGGACACAATGAGCAGTTCTTC. Translation: CASTLDRGGHNEQFF.